This record concerns one TCR beta chain sequence. Its antigen is still unknown. This sample is part of a study of CD8 T cells in Susac syndrome. Whole-study findings and limits: It was acknowledged in the study that the number of individuals who were included in its TCR sequencing and HLA analysis was relatively small.

CD8+ and CD4+ blood T cells underwent TCR beta sequencing. Purification of the CD8+ and CD4+ T cells relied on negative isolation, and TEMRA cells underwent FACS enrichment. Random hexamers were used to reverse transcribe about 0.45 to 1 ug of RNA. The authors amplified TCR beta CDR3 across 54 Vbeta and 13 Jbeta using immunoSEQ multiplex PCR. MiXCR, applied by TCRdb to the immunoSEQ multiplex PCR reads, yields one record per CDR3 protein. Of about 200,000 distinct CDR3 sequences detected, roughly 96% appear once; the ten largest clones hold 0.1%. Deletions cut 3 bases from V and 3 bases from J, with 15 bases between. This CDR3 is built from 16 residues.

The chain links TRBV12-3 or TRBV12-4 to TRBJ2-1; a weak D match, TRBD2 (5 bases). The sequenced sample was CD4+ T cells from PBMCs. This receptor was obtained from a human donor in good health. CDR3 in amino acids: CASSLAPSFYYNEQFF. The CDR3 nucleotides read TGTGCCAGCAGTTTGGCTCCTAGCTTTTACTACAATGAGCAGTTCTTC.